A single sample gave rise to the 12 T cell receptor beta chains below, sequenced in a study of shared clonotypes between healthy human individuals. Sequenced by immunoSEQ multiplex PCR; TCRdb stores in-frame clones only, minus some. The sample holds about 2.1 million clones, around 93% seen once. CD45RO-negative CD8 cells positively selected for CCR7 made up the naive population, which excluded terminally differentiated effector memory CD45RA+ cells. The sample consisted of naive CD8+ T cells from PBMCs. The source is a man aged 18-30 years in good health. Some clones in this sample may be carry-over from other donors' samples.

This chain uses TRBV21-1 with TRBJ2-3; the table assigns TRBD2, which was not confirmed against the DNA. TRBV21-1 is a pseudogene. This CDR3 spans 16 amino acids. CDR3 sequence: CASSKRELVRADTQYF. Here the CDR3 DNA reads TGTGCCAGCAGCAAGCGGGAGTTAGTAAGGGCAGATACGCAGTATTTT.

The chain is built from TRBV6-6 and TRBJ1-2; D is perhaps TRBD1 (6 bases). From germline, CDR1 is MNHNY and CDR2 SVGAGI (reference sequence). This CDR3 spans 15 amino acids. V lost 10 bases, J lost 8 bases, and 26 bases lay in between. Here the CDR3 reads CATGFRGASVEGYTF. For the CDR3, the DNA is TGTGCCACTGGTTTTCGGGGGGCGAGTGTCGAAGGCTACACCTTC.

V gene TRBV7-9 combines with J gene TRBJ2-5, with unresolved D. The germline gives CDR1 SEHNR, CDR2 FQNEAQ (reference sequence). The CDR3 has 19 amino acids. Trimming left V 5 bases short and J 0 bases short, with 25 bases between. The CDR3: CASSDALVWWDSYQETQYF. The CDR3 DNA reads as TGTGCCAGCAGCGACGCCCTAGTTTGGTGGGATTCCTACCAAGAGACCCAGTACTTC.

In DNA form, the CDR3 reads TGCGCCAGCAGCCAAGGCAGAGTCCCCATGTACAATGAGCAGTTCTTC. Protein: CASSQGRVPMYNEQFF. The chain has TRBV4-3 and TRBJ2-1; D gene unclear. The CDR3 totals 16 residues. CDR1 is LGHNA and CDR2 is YSLEER in the germline V gene. V dropped 1 base and J dropped 4 bases, with 14 bases sitting between them.

CDR3 in DNA: TGTGCCAGCATTACGACAGAAGACTATGGCTACACCTTC. It translates to CASITTEDYGYTF. This chain links TRBV2 with TRBJ1-2, with TRBD1 as a possible D gene (5 bases). CDR1 and CDR2 (germline): SNHLY, FYNNEI. The CDR3 is 13 residues long. Trimming removed 7 bases from V and 3 bases from J, with 12 bases in between.

The genes are TRBV27 and TRBJ2-7, with 9 bases identical to TRBD2. Germline CDR1 and CDR2: MNHEY and SMNVEV (reference sequence). Trimming at V came to 5 bases and at J to 4 bases, leaving 9 bases not matched to a gene. The CDR3 sequence is 15 residues long. CDR3 coding DNA: TGTGCCAGCAGTGCATTAGCGGGAGAGCTGTACGAGCAGTACTTC. Translated, it gives CASSALAGELYEQYF.

V gene TRBV9 combines with J gene TRBJ1-4, with D hard to call. The germline CDR1 and CDR2 sequences are SGDLS and YYNGEE. Trimming took off 4 bases at V and 0 bases at J, with 10 bases between the two ends. The CDR3 extends over 15 amino acids. The CDR3 bases are TGTGCCAGCAGCCCCCATTCCGCAACTAATGAAAAACTGTTTTTT. Translating gives CASSPHSATNEKLFF.

The chain couples TRBV10-3 to TRBJ2-7; no definite D call. V was pared by 0 bases and J by 0 bases, with 9 bases between. The CDR3 has 15 residues. Germline assignment: CDR1 ENHRY and CDR2 SYGVKD. CDR3 residues: CAISESTASSYEQYF. CDR3 coding DNA: TGTGCCATCAGTGAGTCAACGGCGAGCTCCTACGAGCAGTACTTC.

The chain joins TRBV7-8 to TRBJ2-3; TRBD2 agrees at 9 bases. The CDR3 totals 16 residues. Trimming at V came to 1 base and at J to 1 base, leaving 3 bases not matched to a gene. The V gene's germline CDR1 is SGHVS and CDR2 FQNEAQ. The CDR3 DNA is TGTGCCAGCAGCTTAGGGGCGGGAGGGGGCACAGATACGCAGTATTTT. Its translation: CASSLGAGGGTDTQYF.

The V gene is TRBV28, the J gene TRBJ2-2; TRBD2 matches 8 bases. The V and J ends lost 5 bases and 7 bases, in that order; junction bases with no gene match: 21. CDR1 and CDR2 (germline): MDHEN, SYDVKM. This CDR3 is built from 19 residues. Here the CDR3 reads CASSADLRGSSGTDGELFF. Here the CDR3 DNA reads TGTGCCAGCAGTGCAGACCTTCGGGGTAGTAGCGGGACGGACGGGGAGCTGTTTTTT.

The chain combines TRBV7-6 with TRBJ2-1; D is undetermined. Trimming took 5 bases from V and 10 from J, leaving 9 bases between them. This CDR3 is 11 amino acids long. Germline CDR1 is SGHVS and CDR2 is FNYEAQ. CDR3 coding DNA: TGTGCCAGCAGCCCTCGATTGGAGCAGTTCTTC. It translates to CASSPRLEQFF.

For this clone: The junction departs from the called germline gene at one end, perhaps through a read error. The chain uses TRBV5-1 and TRBJ2-1; D possibly corresponds to TRBD2 (6 bases). The CDR3 consists of 14 residues. The germline V gene has CDR1 SGHRS and CDR2 YFSETQ. The CDR3 DNA reads as TGCGCCAACAGCCTAGGGCCGGGGGTCAATGAGCAGTTCTTC. As protein: CANSLGPGVNEQFF.